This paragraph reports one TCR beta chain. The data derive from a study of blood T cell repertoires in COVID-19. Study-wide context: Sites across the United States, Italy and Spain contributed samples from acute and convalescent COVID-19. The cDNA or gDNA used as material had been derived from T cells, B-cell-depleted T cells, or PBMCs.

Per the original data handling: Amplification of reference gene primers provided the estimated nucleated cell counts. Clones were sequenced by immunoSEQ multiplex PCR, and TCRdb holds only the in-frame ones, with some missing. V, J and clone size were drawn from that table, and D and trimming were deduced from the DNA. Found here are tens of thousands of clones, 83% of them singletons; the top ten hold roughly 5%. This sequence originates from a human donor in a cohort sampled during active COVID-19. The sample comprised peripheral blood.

The CDR3 protein is CASSPLRPGGAKSADTQYF. Here the CDR3 DNA reads TGTGCCAGCAGCCCTCTTCGGCCCGGGGGGGCCAAATCCGCAGATACGCAGTATTTT. The chain couples TRBV7-9 to TRBJ2-3, with 8 bases matching TRBD2. The CDR3 length is 19 residues. The V gene end was trimmed by 5 bases and the J gene end by 4 bases; junction bases not matched to a gene: 20. Germline CDR1 is SEHNR and CDR2 is FQNEAQ (reference sequence).